The clone carrying this TCR beta chain was observed once. V was clipped by 6 bases and J by 6 bases; unmatched bases: 9. This CDR3 has 15 amino acids. Germline-derived CDR1 and CDR2 are MDHEN and SYDVKM. The source of the sample is a study of identifying expanded T cells in peripheral blood. Assay: immunoSEQ multiplex PCR; the TCRdb copy retains only in-frame clones and omits some. The data hold about 58,000 clones, with approximately 89% observed a single time. This chain connects TRBV28 to TRBJ2-1; TRBD2 aligns across 9 bases. The sequence was obtained from a person aged 18 to 70 in good health. Sequenced input: blood. CDR3 bases: TGTGCCAGCAGGCCCACTAGCGGGTACGTCAATGAGCAGTTCTTC. Its translation is CASRPTSGYVNEQFF. Combining the CDR3 with reference TRBV28 and TRBJ2-1 gives the whole variable domain DVKVTQSSRYLVKRTGEKVFLECVQDMDHENMFWYRQDPGLGLRLIYFSYDVKMKEKGDIPEGYSVSREKKERFSLILESASTNQTSMYLCASRPTSGYVNEQFFGPGTRLTVL.